The 32 T cell receptor beta chains below come from one sample, sequenced in a study of follicular helper T cells after annual influenza vaccination. Generated by immunoSEQ multiplex PCR, the TCRdb table keeps only in-frame clones and is missing some. The sample has some 6,700 clones, 84% seen once. Time point denoted: 2015-2016 season, 7 days after influenza vaccination. This sample comprised CXCR5- memory CD4+ T cells sorted from blood, obtained 7 days after influenza vaccination. The origin of the receptors is an adult who received the influenza vaccine.

The chain is built from TRBV2 and TRBJ2-2; 8 bases agree with TRBD2. Per germline, CDR1 SNHLY and CDR2 FYNNEI. The CDR3 is 14 amino acids. Trimming removed 8 bases from V and 5 bases from J; junction bases left unmatched: 7. DNA of the CDR3: TGTGCCAGCGGAGCGGGAGATTTAACCGGGGAGCTGTTTTTT. It specifies CASGAGDLTGELFF.

The J gene is TRBJ2-1, the V gene TRBV6-5, with no clear D. Trimming pared 7 bases from V and 5 bases from J, leaving 15 bases between. This CDR3 is built from 14 residues. CDR1 MNHEY and CDR2 SVGAGI come from the germline V gene. CDR3 residues: CASTSTRSNNEQFF. For the CDR3, the DNA is TGTGCCAGCACATCGACGCGATCTAACAATGAGCAGTTCTTC.

The rearrangement joins TRBV10-3 to TRBJ2-3, with D unresolved. The CDR3 spans 12 residues. CDR1 is ENHRY and CDR2 is SYGVKD in the germline V gene. V was pared by 10 bases and J by 2 bases, with 10 bases between. The CDR3 DNA reads TGTGCCACCCGCACCTTCACAGATACGCAGTATTTT. This translates into CATRTFTDTQYF.

The chain joins TRBV11-2 to TRBJ2-1; D is possibly TRBD1 (5 bases). Germline V lookup: CDR1 SGHAT, CDR2 FQNNGV. The V end lost 0 bases, the J end lost 10 bases, and 10 bases lay between the germline ends. There are 13 residues in the CDR3. CDR3 residues: CASSLDFGQEQFF. The DNA of the CDR3 is TGTGCCAGCAGCTTAGATTTCGGACAAGAGCAGTTCTTC.

This sequence joins TRBV9 and TRBJ1-3; 7 bases match TRBD1. CDR3 size: 13 residues. The junction had 13 bases not matched to a gene; V was cut back by 6 bases and J by 13 bases. The germline V gene has CDR1 SGDLS and CDR2 YYNGEE. The CDR3 region is CASTTDRSNRIYF. Written as DNA, the CDR3 is TGTGCCAGCACCACGGACAGGAGTAATAGGATATATTTT.

The chain recombines TRBV6-1 with TRBJ1-3; D is unclear. This CDR3 region has 14 residues. Trimming stripped 4 bases from V and 0 bases from J, with 7 bases between. Germline CDR1 is MNHNS and CDR2 is SASEGT. The CDR3 DNA follows: TGTGCCAGCAGTGGATCCGGCTCTGGAAACACCATATATTTT. This sequence encodes CASSGSGSGNTIYF.

This clone appeared once. The gene calls are TRBV6-1 and TRBJ1-2; possible D gene TRBD1, 5 bases. Germline CDR1 MNHNS, CDR2 SASEGT. V was shortened by 2 bases and J by 2 bases, with 9 bases between the two germline ends. The CDR3 is 14 residues long. CDR3 bases: TGTGCCAGCAGTGAACCGGGACGGAACTATGGCTACACCTTC. It encodes CASSEPGRNYGYTF.

This rearrangement joins TRBV5-1 to TRBJ2-1; 10 nucleotides align to TRBD2. Germline-derived CDR1 and CDR2 are SGHRS and YFSETQ. The CDR3 consists of 15 residues. The ends lost 4 bases at V and 5 bases at J; junction bases unmatched: 6. CDR3 sequence reads: CASSPTSGAHNEQFF. The CDR3 coding sequence is TGCGCCAGCAGCCCCACTAGCGGGGCCCACAATGAGCAGTTCTTC. The complete variable domain, with remaining parts taken from reference TRBV5-1 and TRBJ2-1, reads KAGVTQTPRYLIKTRGQQVTLSCSPISGHRSVSWYQQTPGQGLQFLFEYFSETQRNKGNFPGRFSGRQFSNSRSEMNVSTLELGDSALYLCASSPTSGAHNEQFFGPGTRLTVL.

The chain has TRBV5-4 and TRBJ1-2; TRBD1 might be the D (6 bases). This CDR3 comprises 13 residues. V lost 4 bases, J lost 6 bases, and 13 bases lay in between. CDR1 SGHNT and CDR2 YYREEE come from the germline V gene (reference sequence). For the CDR3, the DNA is TGTGCCAGCAGCAAAGGACAGAAGGATGGCTACACCTTC. Translation gives CASSKGQKDGYTF.

The chain links TRBV6-5 to TRBJ2-7, with D perhaps matching TRBD2 (6 bases). Per the germline V gene, CDR1 is MNHEY and CDR2 is SVGAGI. This CDR3 comprises 15 residues. V was pared by 8 bases and J by 5 bases, with 22 bases between. CDR3 sequence (DNA): TGTGCCAGCTACCCATCGGGGGAGGTTACAAACGAGCAGTACTTC. It specifies CASYPSGEVTNEQYF.

This sequence joins TRBV19 and TRBJ2-7; perhaps TRBD2 as D (6 bases). CDR3 length equals 14 residues. The V end lost 4 bases, the J end lost 4 bases, and 14 bases lay between the germline ends. Germline V CDR1 and CDR2: LNHDA, SQIVND (reference sequence). The CDR3 loop is CASSKGTGLYEQYF. CDR3 coding DNA: TGTGCCAGTAGTAAGGGTACAGGACTATACGAGCAGTACTTC.

The rearrangement links TRBV5-6 to TRBJ2-4; the match to TRBD1 covers 7 bases. Trimming removed 4 bases from V and 11 bases from J; junction bases left unmatched: 6. The CDR3 length is 12 residues. Germline-derived CDR1 and CDR2 are SGHDT and YYEEEE. CDR3 in DNA: TGTGCCAGCAGCATGACAGGGAGAGTTCAGTACTTC. Its translation: CASSMTGRVQYF.

The V and J genes are TRBV27 and TRBJ2-1; 8 positions agree with TRBD1. J was trimmed by 6 bases and V by 5 bases; bases with no gene match: 9. This CDR3 region has 15 residues. Germline CDR1 MNHEY, CDR2 SMNVEV (reference sequence). The CDR3 DNA is TGTGCCAGCAGTCCAAGACAGGGGCTTGGCAATGAGCAGTTCTTC. It codes for CASSPRQGLGNEQFF.

The genes are TRBV28 and TRBJ2-7, with D possibly being TRBD1 (5 bases). The CDR3 contains 17 residues. Per germline, CDR1 MDHEN and CDR2 SYDVKM. Trimming took off 6 bases at V and 2 bases at J, with 23 bases between the two ends. The CDR3 DNA is TGTGCCAGCAGCCCGGACATTAGAGCATATCTTACCTACGAGCAGTACTTC. It encodes CASSPDIRAYLTYEQYF.

This chain uses TRBV7-9 with TRBJ2-3, with D uncertain. Trimming took off 5 bases at V and 2 bases at J, with 11 bases between the two ends. The CDR3 covers 14 residues. Germline V gene sequence: CDR1 SEHNR, CDR2 FQNEAQ (reference sequence). CDR3 residues: CASSLSASTDTQYF. The DNA of the CDR3 is TGTGCCAGCAGCCTCTCCGCTTCCACAGATACGCAGTATTTT.

The V and J genes are TRBV4-1 and TRBJ2-5; 7 bases match TRBD1. The CDR3 contains 16 residues. The V gene end was trimmed by 0 bases and the J gene end by 5 bases; junction bases not matched to a gene: 9. From germline, CDR1 is MGHRA and CDR2 YSYEKL. For the CDR3, the DNA is TGCGCCAGCAGCCAAGAACTTCGGCAGGGGGTTGAGACCCAGTACTTC. Translating it yields CASSQELRQGVETQYF.

The rearrangement joins TRBV27 to TRBJ1-2; 9 nucleotides match TRBD1. The germline gives CDR1 MNHEY, CDR2 SMNVEV (reference sequence). V gave up 6 bases and J gave up 4 bases; unmatched junction bases: 6. The CDR3 consists of 14 residues. In DNA, the CDR3 is TGTGCCAGCAGGACTACAGGGGGCGTCTATGGCTACACCTTC. It codes for CASRTTGGVYGYTF.

V and J are TRBV7-8 and TRBJ1-1, with D possibly matching TRBD1 (5 bases). V shed 1 base and J shed 5 bases, with 11 bases lying between them. The CDR3 loop spans 14 amino acids. Looked up from germline, CDR1 is SGHVS and CDR2 is FQNEAQ. The CDR3 DNA follows: TGTGCCAGCAGCTTAGGTTCAGGGAAGACTGAAGCTTTCTTT. Amino acids: CASSLGSGKTEAFF.

This clone has only a few counts. V and J are TRBV28 and TRBJ2-3, with D possibly being TRBD1 or TRBD2 (5 bases each). The CDR3 spans 16 residues. Germline V gene lookup returns CDR1 MDHEN and CDR2 SYDVKM. Between the trimmed V and J ends, which lost 4 bases and 5 bases, there was a span of 19 bases. This chain's CDR3 is CASSSPMGRRKDTQYF. DNA of the CDR3: TGTGCCAGCAGTTCCCCCATGGGGCGGAGGAAAGATACGCAGTATTTT.

This rearrangement joins TRBV20-1 to TRBJ2-1; no definite D call. The CDR3 extends over 11 amino acids. Trimming pared 0 bases from V and 13 bases from J, leaving 10 bases between. The germline CDR1 and CDR2 sequences are DFQATT and SNEGSKA (reference sequence). The CDR3 sequence is CSARERFTQFF. The CDR3 DNA follows: TGCAGTGCTAGAGAAAGGTTTACTCAGTTCTTC.

With respect to this clone: The germline gene is not matched at one end of the junction; a read error may be the cause. The J gene is TRBJ2-1, the V gene TRBV7-7, with D maybe TRBD2 (6 bases). Germline V gene data show CDR1 as SSHAT and CDR2 as FNYEAQ (reference sequence). This CDR3 contains 14 residues. The CDR3 DNA reads as TGTGCTAGCAGCTTAGAAGTGGGGGGCAATGAGCAGTTCTTC. Translation: CASSLEVGGNEQFF.

V usage is TRBV5-6 and J usage is TRBJ2-3; 10 nucleotides agree with TRBD1. V was pared by 3 bases and J by 4 bases, with 5 bases of the junction left unmatched. Germline loops: CDR1 SGHDT, CDR2 YYEEEE. The CDR3 totals 15 residues. The CDR3 loop is CASSSRDRGSDTQYF. For the CDR3, the DNA is TGTGCCAGCAGCTCTCGGGACAGGGGATCAGATACGCAGTATTTT.

V usage is TRBV2 and J usage is TRBJ2-2; 8 positions agree with TRBD2. J gave up 1 base and V 5 bases, and 6 bases lay outside the gene matches. CDR1 is SNHLY, CDR2 FYNNEI, per germline. CDR3 size: 16 residues. CDR3 nucleotides: TGTGCCAGCAGTCGCGTAGCGGGATGGAACACCGGGGAGCTGTTTTTT. It codes for CASSRVAGWNTGELFF.

J is TRBJ2-1 and V is TRBV7-9; D gene ambiguous. Deletions cut 5 bases from V and 0 bases from J, with 11 bases between. CDR1 is SEHNR, CDR2 FQNEAQ, per germline (reference sequence). This CDR3 has 15 residues. CDR3 coding DNA: TGTGCCAGCAGCCCAGGACGAAGCTCCTACAATGAGCAGTTCTTC. As protein: CASSPGRSSYNEQFF.

The CDR3 DNA follows: TGTGCCAGCAGCTTGTTAGGGTCGGGCTATGGCTACACCTTC. Translated, it gives CASSLLGSGYGYTF. The chain uses TRBV5-6 and TRBJ1-2; D is uncertain. Trimming cost V 1 base and J 4 bases, with 11 bases left between them. Germline CDR1 reads SGHDT; CDR2 reads YYEEEE. The CDR3 covers 14 residues.

This clone was detected once. The chain has TRBV9 and TRBJ2-5, with 10 bases matching TRBD2. Germline V gives CDR1 SGDLS, CDR2 YYNGEE. J lost 2 bases, V lost 4 bases, and 14 bases had no gene match. The CDR3 spans 18 residues. In nucleotides, the CDR3 is TGTGCCAGCAGCATCCACCCCTTAGCGGGGGGTGTACAAGAGACCCAGTACTTC. It is translated as CASSIHPLAGGVQETQYF.

The chain is built from TRBV7-6 and TRBJ2-5; D may correspond to TRBD1 or TRBD2 (5 bases each). CDR1 SGHVS and CDR2 FNYEAQ come from the germline V gene. The ends were cut back, 11 bases at V and 6 bases at J, with 22 bases in the middle. The CDR3 contains 14 residues. CDR3 region: CAGTPQRDGKTQYF. The CDR3 nucleotides are TGTGCCGGAACCCCCCAGAGGGACGGAAAGACCCAGTACTTC.

J is TRBJ2-3 and V is TRBV5-1, with 12 positions matching TRBD2. The length of the CDR3 is 17 residues. V shed 2 bases and J 5 bases; nucleotides not matched to a gene: 9. CDR1 is SGHRS and CDR2 is YFSETQ in the germline V gene. CDR3 DNA: TGCGCCAGCAGCTTAAGACTAGCGGGAGAGGGGGGAGATACGCAGTATTTT. It translates to CASSLRLAGEGGDTQYF.

The J gene is TRBJ1-4, the V gene TRBV5-1; the D is unclear. CDR3 length: 14 residues. Germline V gene data show CDR1 as SGHRS and CDR2 as YFSETQ. The germline V and J ends were trimmed by 4 bases and 1 base, with 8 bases remaining between them. DNA for the CDR3: TGCGCCAGCAGCCTGGACGGAACTAATGAAAAACTGTTTTTT. It yields the protein CASSLDGTNEKLFF. Drawing the rest from reference TRBV5-1 and TRBJ1-4, the complete variable domain is KAGVTQTPRYLIKTRGQQVTLSCSPISGHRSVSWYQQTPGQGLQFLFEYFSETQRNKGNFPGRFSGRQFSNSRSEMNVSTLELGDSALYLCASSLDGTNEKLFFGSGTQLSVL.

The rearrangement links TRBV5-1 to TRBJ2-3; TRBD2 matches at 11 bases. The junction had 5 bases not matched to a gene; V was cut back by 4 bases and J by 1 base. Germline-derived CDR1 and CDR2 are SGHRS and YFSETQ. CDR3 size: 16 residues. Here the CDR3 DNA reads TGCGCCAGCAGCCCCACGACTAGCGGGGGCACAGATACGCAGTATTTT. As protein: CASSPTTSGGTDTQYF. Complete variable domain (other parts from reference TRBV5-1 and TRBJ2-3): KAGVTQTPRYLIKTRGQQVTLSCSPISGHRSVSWYQQTPGQGLQFLFEYFSETQRNKGNFPGRFSGRQFSNSRSEMNVSTLELGDSALYLCASSPTTSGGTDTQYFGPGTRLTVL.

About this clone: At one end, the junction sequence differs from germline, possibly due to a read error. V gene TRBV2 combines with J gene TRBJ1-1, with D perhaps TRBD1 (5 bases). Germline V CDR1 and CDR2: SNHLY, FYNNEI. This CDR3 is 11 amino acids long. The CDR3 loop reads CASSGSGPPVF. CDR3 bases: TGTGCCAGCAGTGGGTCGGGACCCCCAGTCTTT.

V is TRBV10-3 and J is TRBJ1-1, with TRBD1 matching 7 bases. The germline gives CDR1 ENHRY, CDR2 SYGVKD. The CDR3 consists of 16 residues. The V gene end was trimmed by 6 bases and the J gene end by 4 bases; junction bases not matched to a gene: 14. The CDR3 sequence: CAIRPGTAPGGTEAFF. In nucleotides, the CDR3 is TGTGCCATCAGACCAGGGACAGCTCCTGGGGGCACTGAAGCTTTCTTT.